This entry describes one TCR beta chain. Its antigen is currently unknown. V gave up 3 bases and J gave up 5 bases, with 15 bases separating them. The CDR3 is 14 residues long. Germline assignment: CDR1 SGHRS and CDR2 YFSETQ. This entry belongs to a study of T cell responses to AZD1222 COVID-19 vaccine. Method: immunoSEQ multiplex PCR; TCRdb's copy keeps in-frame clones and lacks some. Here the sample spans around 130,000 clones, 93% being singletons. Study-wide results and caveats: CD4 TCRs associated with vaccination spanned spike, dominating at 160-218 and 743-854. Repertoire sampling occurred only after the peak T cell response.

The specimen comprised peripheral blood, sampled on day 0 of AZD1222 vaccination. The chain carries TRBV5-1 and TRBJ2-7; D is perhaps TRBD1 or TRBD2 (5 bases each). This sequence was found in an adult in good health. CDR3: CASSSRAGTHEQYF. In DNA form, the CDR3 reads TGCGCCAGCAGCTCCCGGGCAGGGACCCACGAGCAGTACTTC.